These T cell receptor beta chains were read from a single sample in a study of CD8+ T cells in alopecia areata. Some clones are missing from TCRdb's copy, which holds only in-frame ones; the method was immunoSEQ multiplex PCR. Seen here are roughly 250,000 clones, 67% observed once, and the top ten hold 1.2%. Sequenced material: CD4+ T cells sorted from blood, taken at week 0. These receptors were taken from a human donor with alopecia areata. CDR3s include the opening cysteine and the closing phenylalanine or tryptophan. A D gene is named only where the DNA matches it firmly. Expanded clones are given a class, and other clones once, few, many or no size at all.

CDR3 DNA | CDR3 protein | J gene | D gene | clone size | V gene
TGTGCCACCAGCAGAGAGCGGTCCGGATTCATGAACACTGAAGCTTTCTTT | CATSRERSGFMNTEAFF | TRBJ1-1 | - | once | TRBV15
TGCGCCAGCAGCTTGATCCCCAGCGACGAGCAGTACTTC | CASSLIPSDEQYF | TRBJ2-7 | - | - | TRBV5-1
TGCGCCAGCAGCCAGGGTTCGCGTCAAGAGACCCAGTACTTC | CASSQGSRQETQYF | TRBJ2-5 | - | - | TRBV4-1
TGTGCCTGGAGGGTATCCGGGACAGGGAGGACTGAAGCTTTCTTT | CAWRVSGTGRTEAFF | TRBJ1-1 | TRBD1 | - | TRBV30
TGTGCCAGCAGCCTCTCCGGGCTTAATTCACCCCTCCACTTT | CASSLSGLNSPLHF | TRBJ1-6 | - | - | TRBV11-2
TGTGCCTGGAGTGTACTAGCGCGGCGGGAGACCCAGTACTTC | CAWSVLARRETQYF | TRBJ2-5 | TRBD2 | - | TRBV30
TGCAGCGCGGGGGCGGTCTACAATGAGCAGTTCTTC | CSAGAVYNEQFF | TRBJ2-1 | - | - | TRBV29-1
TGTGCCAGCAAGGGACCCCGGGAGACCCAGTACTTC | CASKGPRETQYF | TRBJ2-5 | - | - | TRBV10-3
TGTGCCAGCAGCGGACAGGGGGCGCGGGAAAAACTGTTTTTT | CASSGQGAREKLFF | TRBJ1-4 | TRBD1 | - | TRBV9
TGTGCCACCAGCAGAGAAAGGACAGGCCCTGGGGCCAACGTCCTGACTTTC | CATSRERTGPGANVLTF | TRBJ2-6 | TRBD1 | - | TRBV15
TGTGCCAGCTCACCACCTAGCAAGGAGACCCAGTACTTC | CASSPPSKETQYF | TRBJ2-5 | - | - | TRBV18
TGTGCACTAAAGTGGACGTATGAAGCTTTCTTT | CALKWTYEAFF | TRBJ1-1 | - | - | TRBV30
TGTGCCAGCAAACGGGACGGCTATGGCTACACCTTC | CASKRDGYGYTF | TRBJ1-2 | - | - | TRBV25-1
TGTGCCAGCTCACGGGGACAGGGAAGGGCCTTAGCCAAAAACATTCAGTACTTC | CASSRGQGRALAKNIQYF | TRBJ2-4 | TRBD1 | few | TRBV18
TGTGCCAGCAGCTTAGTCTGGGGGTCAGACAATTCACCCCTCCACTTT | CASSLVWGSDNSPLHF | TRBJ1-6 | - | - | TRBV7-2
TGCAGCGTTGTAGTGGACAGGGGGTCAGATACGCAGTATTTT | CSVVVDRGSDTQYF | TRBJ2-3 | TRBD1 | - | TRBV29-1
TGCAGCGGGGGACAGGGAGAAGAACTGTTTTTT | CSGGQGEELFF | TRBJ1-4 | TRBD1 | - | TRBV29-1
TGTGCCAGCAGCTTGGGGATACAAGAGACCCAGTACTTC | CASSLGIQETQYF | TRBJ2-5 | - | - | TRBV5-4
TGCAGCGTTAGTGGCGGGGGCACAGATACGCAGTATTTT | CSVSGGGTDTQYF | TRBJ2-3 | - | - | TRBV29-1
TGCAGCGAACAGGGGGCAGAGGGCTACACCTTC | CSEQGAEGYTF | TRBJ1-2 | TRBD1 | - | TRBV29-1
TGTGCCAGCTCACCCGAGACTAGCAGCCAGACCCAGTACTTC | CASSPETSSQTQYF | TRBJ2-5 | TRBD2 | few | TRBV18
TGTGCCAGCAGCTCCCTCGAGGGCGGGGAGCTGTTTTTT | CASSSLEGGELFF | TRBJ2-2 | - | few | TRBV7-6
TGTGCCAGCAGCTTAGGACCGGGGGGCAATCAGCCCCAGCATTTT | CASSLGPGGNQPQHF | TRBJ1-5 | - | - | TRBV7-6
TGTGCCATCAGTAGCGGGGGGTACGAGCAGTACTTC | CAISSGGYEQYF | TRBJ2-7 | TRBD2 | many | TRBV10-3
TGTGCCAGTCGGCTACAAGAGACCCAGTACTTC | CASRLQETQYF | TRBJ2-5 | - | - | TRBV6-5
TGCAGCGGCCGACAGGTCGATACCGGGGAGCTGTTTTTT | CSGRQVDTGELFF | TRBJ2-2 | - | - | TRBV29-1
TGTGCCAGCAGCCTAACAGGGGGCCGGCTTAATGAGCAGTTCTTC | CASSLTGGRLNEQFF | TRBJ2-1 | TRBD1 | - | TRBV7-6
TGCGCCAGCAGCACAAAGGGGGAGAATGAGCAGTTCTTC | CASSTKGENEQFF | TRBJ2-1 | - | - | TRBV5-1
TGTGCCAGCAGCGCGGGACAGGGGAGTGATAATGAGCAGTTCTTC | CASSAGQGSDNEQFF | TRBJ2-1 | TRBD1 | - | TRBV27
TGTGCCTGGAGTGTACGTGATGAAAAACTGTTTTTT | CAWSVRDEKLFF | TRBJ1-4 | - | once | TRBV30